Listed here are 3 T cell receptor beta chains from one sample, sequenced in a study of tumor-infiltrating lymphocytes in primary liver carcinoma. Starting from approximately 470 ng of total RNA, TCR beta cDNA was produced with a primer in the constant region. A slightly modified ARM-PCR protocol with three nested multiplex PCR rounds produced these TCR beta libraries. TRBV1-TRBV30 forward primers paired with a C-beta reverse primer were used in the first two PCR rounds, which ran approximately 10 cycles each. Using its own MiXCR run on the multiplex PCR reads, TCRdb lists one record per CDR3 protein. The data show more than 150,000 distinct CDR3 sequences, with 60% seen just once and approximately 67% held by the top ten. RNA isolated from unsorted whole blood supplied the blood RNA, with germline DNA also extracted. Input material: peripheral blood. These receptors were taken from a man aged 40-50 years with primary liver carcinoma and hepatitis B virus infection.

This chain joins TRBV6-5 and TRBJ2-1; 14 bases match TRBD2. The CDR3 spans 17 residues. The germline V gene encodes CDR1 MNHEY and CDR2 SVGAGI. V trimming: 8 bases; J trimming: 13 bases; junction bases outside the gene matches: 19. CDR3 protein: CASGWGLTSGRALEQFF. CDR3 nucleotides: TGTGCCAGCGGATGGGGGTTGACTAGCGGGAGGGCCCTCGAACAGTTCTTC.

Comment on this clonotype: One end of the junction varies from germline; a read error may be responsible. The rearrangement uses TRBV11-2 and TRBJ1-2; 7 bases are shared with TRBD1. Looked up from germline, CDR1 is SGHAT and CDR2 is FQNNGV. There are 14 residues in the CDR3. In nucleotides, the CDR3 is TGCGGCAGCAGCCCGACAGGGTTCGACTATGGCTACACCTTC. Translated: CGSSPTGFDYGYTF.

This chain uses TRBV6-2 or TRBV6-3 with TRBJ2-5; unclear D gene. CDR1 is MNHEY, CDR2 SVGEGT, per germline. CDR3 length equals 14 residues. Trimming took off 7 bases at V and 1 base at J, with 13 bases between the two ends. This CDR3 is CASTPRRIQETQYF. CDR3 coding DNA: TGTGCCAGCACCCCCCGGCGTATCCAAGAGACCCAGTACTTC.